One sample yielded the 23 T cell receptor beta chains listed below, sequenced in a study of beta chain features in type 1 diabetes (dated by TCRdb to between 2017 and 2018). These receptors' antigens are unknown. Broader findings and caveats from the paper: In all four CD4+ subsets, TCRB CDR3 length was moderately but significantly shorter in type 1 diabetes patients.

Libraries were constructed by the immunoSEQ multiplex PCR assay. The entire isolated RNA was reverse transcribed using the High Capacity cDNA Reverse Transcription Kit, and thus expressed TCRB transcripts were sequenced. In TCRdb, the immuneACCESS table is reduced to in-frame sequences with V and J assigned. These tables do not hold every clone; where another copy was compared, an unresolved V gene accounts for under half, and the others remain unexplained. This sample comprises 150,000 to 200,000 clones, 50% to 70% of them detected only once. Around 0.08% of the sample rests with the top ten. The sequencing input was naive CD4+ T cells from blood. According to the study, the label for this sample's cell subset or site signals: true naive CD4+ T cells. These TCRs come from a man in his thirties or forties with type 1 diabetes.

This clone was detected a few times. The chain carries TRBV18 and TRBJ1-5; 11 bases align to TRBD1. The germline V gene encodes CDR1 KGHSH and CDR2 LQKENI. V lost 3 bases and J lost 6; bases outside the gene matches: 10. The CDR3 totals 17 residues. CDR3 sequence: CASSPQSRTGGSQPQHF. CDR3 coding DNA: TGTGCCAGCTCACCGCAGTCCCGGACAGGGGGCAGTCAGCCCCAGCATTTT.

This clone has only a few counts. The rearrangement joins TRBV9 to TRBJ2-3; D ambiguous. The ends were cut back, 0 bases at V and 1 base at J, with 6 bases in the middle. CDR3 size: 14 residues. The germline gives CDR1 SGDLS, CDR2 YYNGEE. CDR3 in DNA: TGTGCCAGCAGCGTAGCCATGGGCACAGATACGCAGTATTTT. Its protein product is CASSVAMGTDTQYF.

This clone showed up just a few times. The chain uses TRBV14 and TRBJ2-4; TRBD1 might be the D (5 bases). Germline assignment: CDR1 SGHDN and CDR2 FVKESK. The CDR3 length is 19 residues. V lost 1 base and J 0 bases, leaving 19 bases between the germline ends. This CDR3 is CASSQGIKGHTLAKNIQYF. CDR3 DNA: TGTGCCAGCAGCCAAGGGATAAAAGGACATACTCTAGCCAAAAACATTCAGTACTTC.

V usage is TRBV9 and J usage is TRBJ2-4; TRBD1 agrees at 8 bases. CDR3 length: 15 amino acids. V was pared by 3 bases and J by 6 bases, with 8 bases of the junction left unmatched. CDR1 and CDR2 (germline): SGDLS, YYNGEE. CDR3 sequence: CASSATGDRRNIQYF. In DNA form, the CDR3 reads TGTGCCAGCAGCGCCACAGGGGACAGGAGAAACATTCAGTACTTC.

The CDR3 DNA is TGTGCCAGCAGATTCCTCCCCCAAGAGACCCAGTACTTC. Its translation is CASRFLPQETQYF. The rearrangement uses TRBV11-2 and TRBJ2-5; D is uncertain. The germline gives CDR1 SGHAT, CDR2 FQNNGV. The CDR3 contains 13 residues. V was cut by 6 bases and J by 1 base, with 9 bases left in between. Supplemented by reference TRBV11-2 and TRBJ2-5, the full variable domain reads EAGVAQSPRYKIIEKRQSVAFWCNPISGHATLYWYQQILGQGPKLLIQFQNNGVVDDSQLPKDRFSAERLKGVDSTLKIQPAKLEDSAVYLCASRFLPQETQYFGPGTRLLVL.

This chain links TRBV4-3 with TRBJ2-7; 8 positions agree with TRBD2. The trim removed 0 bases at V and 3 bases at J, leaving 4 bases unmatched. Germline V gene data show CDR1 as LGHNA and CDR2 as YSLEER. This CDR3 spans 15 amino acids. CDR3 amino acids: CASSQDVSGNYEQYF. CDR3 nucleotides: TGCGCCAGCAGCCAAGATGTTAGCGGGAACTACGAGCAGTACTTC.

This chain joins TRBV5-4 and TRBJ2-3, with 8 bases fitting TRBD2. V gave up 4 bases and J gave up 4 bases; unmatched junction bases: 11. Germline V gene lookup returns CDR1 SGHNT and CDR2 YYREEE (reference sequence). The length of the CDR3 is 16 residues. CDR3 amino acids: CASSPTSGGPPDTQYF. CDR3 nucleotides: TGTGCCAGCAGCCCTACAAGCGGGGGCCCGCCAGATACGCAGTATTTT. The variable domain in full, with the rest retrieved from reference TRBV5-4 and TRBJ2-3, is ETGVTQSPTHLIKTRGQQVTLRCSSQSGHNTVSWYQQALGQGPQFIFQYYREEENGRGNFPPRFSGLQFPNYSSELNVNALELDDSALYLCASSPTSGGPPDTQYFGPGTRLTVL.

The chain combines TRBV6-1 with TRBJ1-2; D possibly corresponds to TRBD1 (5 bases). Germline-derived CDR1 and CDR2 are MNHNS and SASEGT. The CDR3 contains 17 residues. Trimming stripped 4 bases from V and 3 bases from J, with 21 bases between. CDR3 residues: CASSALSRQSGYYGYTF. CDR3 DNA: TGTGCCAGCAGTGCCTTATCACGACAGTCAGGGTACTATGGCTACACCTTC.

The gene calls are TRBV28 and TRBJ2-3, with unresolved D. The CDR3 contains 14 residues. V lost 4 bases, J lost 2 bases, and 10 bases lay in between. Germline values: CDR1 MDHEN, CDR2 SYDVKM. The CDR3 loop is CASSSSSYTDTQYF. The CDR3, as DNA: TGTGCCAGCAGTTCGTCGTCATACACAGATACGCAGTATTTT.

The gene calls are TRBV29-1 and TRBJ2-4; no definite D call. Germline assignment: CDR1 SQVTM and CDR2 ANQGSEA. There are 13 residues in the CDR3. Between the trimmed V and J ends, which lost 4 bases and 0 bases, there was a span of 7 bases. DNA for the CDR3: TGCAGCGTTGGAGAGCTAGCCAAAAACATTCAGTACTTC. This sequence encodes CSVGELAKNIQYF.

The V gene is TRBV29-1, the J gene TRBJ2-7; weak D call: TRBD1 (7 bases). Between the trimmed V and J ends, which lost 4 bases and 9 bases, there was a span of 13 bases. CDR3 size: 11 residues. In germline, CDR1 is SQVTM, CDR2 ANQGSEA. The DNA for the CDR3 is TGCAGCGTTGGAGGACAGGAGGGGCAGTACTTC. The encoded protein is CSVGGQEGQYF.

This clone has a handful of counts. This rearrangement joins TRBV4-3 to TRBJ2-7, with D tentatively TRBD1 (5 bases). V was shortened by 4 bases and J by 4 bases, with 17 bases between the two germline ends. CDR1 and CDR2 from the germline V gene are LGHNA and YSLEER. The CDR3 contains 15 residues. DNA of the CDR3: TGCGCCAGCAGCCCTTATTGGCAGGGCACTTACGAGCAGTACTTC. Translation gives CASSPYWQGTYEQYF.

The chain is built from TRBV7-2 and TRBJ2-5, with 8 bases that match TRBD2. CDR1 and CDR2 (germline): SGHTA, FQGNSA. The trim removed 8 bases at V and 2 bases at J, leaving 7 bases unmatched. CDR3 size: 14 residues. This CDR3 is CASCGGLEQETQYF. CDR3 coding DNA: TGTGCCAGCTGCGGGGGACTAGAACAAGAGACCCAGTACTTC. Together with reference TRBV7-2 and TRBJ2-5, the CDR3 gives the full variable domain: GAGVSQSPSNKVTEKGKDVELRCDPISGHTALYWYRQSLGQGLEFLIYFQGNSAPDKSGLPSDRFSAERTGGSVSTLTIQRTQQEDSAVYLCASCGGLEQETQYFGPGTRLLVL.

The chain uses TRBV6-1 and TRBJ2-3, with 10 bases aligning to TRBD1. J gave up 1 base and V 4 bases, and 5 bases lay outside the gene matches. The CDR3 has 16 amino acids. Germline V gives CDR1 MNHNS, CDR2 SASEGT. The CDR3 loop reads CASSGRTGGGTDTQYF. The CDR3 DNA reads TGTGCCAGCAGTGGACGGACAGGGGGAGGCACAGATACGCAGTATTTT.

The rearrangement joins TRBV29-1 to TRBJ1-4; no clear D. V was trimmed by 4 bases and J by 4 bases, leaving 7 bases between them. CDR3 length: 12 residues. The germline gives CDR1 SQVTM, CDR2 ANQGSEA. CDR3 in DNA: TGCAGCGTTGGAGTCAGTAATGAAAAACTGTTTTTT. This sequence encodes CSVGVSNEKLFF.

The gene calls are TRBV9 and TRBJ1-6, with D possibly matching TRBD1 (5 bases). CDR1 and CDR2 (germline): SGDLS, YYNGEE. The CDR3 spans 14 residues. The germline V and J ends were trimmed by 0 bases and 6 bases, with 7 bases remaining between them. The CDR3 protein is CASSVDRFNSPLHF. CDR3 nucleotide sequence: TGTGCCAGCAGCGTAGACAGGTTTAATTCACCCCTCCACTTT.

V and J are TRBV10-3 and TRBJ2-1, with 8 nucleotides matching TRBD1. This CDR3 is 11 amino acids long. V shed 8 bases, J shed 8 bases, and the junction held 2 bases outside the gene matches. Germline lookup yields CDR1 ENHRY and CDR2 SYGVKD. CDR3 coding DNA: TGTGCCATCGGACAGGGAGATGAGCAGTTCTTC. Translated, it gives CAIGQGDEQFF.

The chain couples TRBV20-1 to TRBJ2-1; no clear D gene. Germline V CDR1 and CDR2: DFQATT, SNEGSKA (reference sequence). This CDR3 contains 11 residues. V lost 8 bases and J lost 0, with 5 bases in between. The CDR3 nucleotides are TGCAGTTCCAGCTCCTACAATGAGCAGTTCTTC. This encodes CSSSSYNEQFF.

This chain connects TRBV29-1 to TRBJ1-5; 9 bases map to TRBD1. Germline values: CDR1 SQVTM, CDR2 ANQGSEA. The length of the CDR3 is 12 residues. Losses at the gene ends were 5 bases for V and 10 bases for J; bases not matched to a gene: 6. CDR3 residues: CSVRTGDSPQHF. Here the CDR3 DNA reads TGCAGCGTTCGGACAGGGGACTCTCCCCAGCATTTT. Combining the CDR3 with reference TRBV29-1 and TRBJ1-5 gives the whole variable domain SAVISQKPSRDICQRGTSLTIQCQVDSQVTMMFWYRQQPGQSLTLIATANQGSEATYESGFVIDKFPISRPNLTFSTLTVSNMSPEDSSIYLCSVRTGDSPQHFGDGTRLSIL.

J is TRBJ1-5 and V is TRBV9, with a tentative D call TRBD1 (6 bases). Germline-derived CDR1 and CDR2 are SGDLS and YYNGEE. Deletions cut 3 bases from V and 7 bases from J, with 17 bases between. The CDR3 extends over 15 amino acids. CDR3: CASSATRGLGQPQHF. The DNA for the CDR3 is TGTGCCAGCAGCGCTACCAGGGGCCTTGGGCAGCCCCAGCATTTT.

This clone was seen a single time. The CDR3 region is CASSPPGSSYNEQFF. The CDR3 DNA is TGTGCCAGCAGCCCTCCAGGGAGCTCCTACAATGAGCAGTTCTTC. This chain links TRBV7-8 with TRBJ2-1; D tentatively reads TRBD1 or TRBD2 (5 bases each). The CDR3 length is 15 residues. Germline loops: CDR1 SGHVS, CDR2 FQNEAQ. The V gene lost 5 bases and the J gene lost 0 bases, with 11 bases spanning the gap.

This clone was found a few times. This chain connects TRBV28 to TRBJ1-2; D ambiguous. Between the trimmed V and J ends, which lost 5 bases and 8 bases, there was a span of 9 bases. This CDR3 is built from 11 residues. Germline lookup yields CDR1 MDHEN and CDR2 SYDVKM. CDR3 DNA sequence: TGTGCCAGCAGTATCTCGCAGGGCTACACCTTC. This encodes CASSISQGYTF.

The table lists this clone with a few counts. This sequence joins TRBV7-6 and TRBJ2-1, with 9 bases aligning to TRBD1. With 5 bases clipped from V and 7 bases from J, the junction kept 3 bases outside the gene matches. Germline V gene sequence: CDR1 SGHVS, CDR2 FNYEAQ. The CDR3 has 13 residues. The CDR3 DNA reads as TGTGCCAGCAGCGCGGACAGGGGAAATGAGCAGTTCTTC. Its translation: CASSADRGNEQFF.